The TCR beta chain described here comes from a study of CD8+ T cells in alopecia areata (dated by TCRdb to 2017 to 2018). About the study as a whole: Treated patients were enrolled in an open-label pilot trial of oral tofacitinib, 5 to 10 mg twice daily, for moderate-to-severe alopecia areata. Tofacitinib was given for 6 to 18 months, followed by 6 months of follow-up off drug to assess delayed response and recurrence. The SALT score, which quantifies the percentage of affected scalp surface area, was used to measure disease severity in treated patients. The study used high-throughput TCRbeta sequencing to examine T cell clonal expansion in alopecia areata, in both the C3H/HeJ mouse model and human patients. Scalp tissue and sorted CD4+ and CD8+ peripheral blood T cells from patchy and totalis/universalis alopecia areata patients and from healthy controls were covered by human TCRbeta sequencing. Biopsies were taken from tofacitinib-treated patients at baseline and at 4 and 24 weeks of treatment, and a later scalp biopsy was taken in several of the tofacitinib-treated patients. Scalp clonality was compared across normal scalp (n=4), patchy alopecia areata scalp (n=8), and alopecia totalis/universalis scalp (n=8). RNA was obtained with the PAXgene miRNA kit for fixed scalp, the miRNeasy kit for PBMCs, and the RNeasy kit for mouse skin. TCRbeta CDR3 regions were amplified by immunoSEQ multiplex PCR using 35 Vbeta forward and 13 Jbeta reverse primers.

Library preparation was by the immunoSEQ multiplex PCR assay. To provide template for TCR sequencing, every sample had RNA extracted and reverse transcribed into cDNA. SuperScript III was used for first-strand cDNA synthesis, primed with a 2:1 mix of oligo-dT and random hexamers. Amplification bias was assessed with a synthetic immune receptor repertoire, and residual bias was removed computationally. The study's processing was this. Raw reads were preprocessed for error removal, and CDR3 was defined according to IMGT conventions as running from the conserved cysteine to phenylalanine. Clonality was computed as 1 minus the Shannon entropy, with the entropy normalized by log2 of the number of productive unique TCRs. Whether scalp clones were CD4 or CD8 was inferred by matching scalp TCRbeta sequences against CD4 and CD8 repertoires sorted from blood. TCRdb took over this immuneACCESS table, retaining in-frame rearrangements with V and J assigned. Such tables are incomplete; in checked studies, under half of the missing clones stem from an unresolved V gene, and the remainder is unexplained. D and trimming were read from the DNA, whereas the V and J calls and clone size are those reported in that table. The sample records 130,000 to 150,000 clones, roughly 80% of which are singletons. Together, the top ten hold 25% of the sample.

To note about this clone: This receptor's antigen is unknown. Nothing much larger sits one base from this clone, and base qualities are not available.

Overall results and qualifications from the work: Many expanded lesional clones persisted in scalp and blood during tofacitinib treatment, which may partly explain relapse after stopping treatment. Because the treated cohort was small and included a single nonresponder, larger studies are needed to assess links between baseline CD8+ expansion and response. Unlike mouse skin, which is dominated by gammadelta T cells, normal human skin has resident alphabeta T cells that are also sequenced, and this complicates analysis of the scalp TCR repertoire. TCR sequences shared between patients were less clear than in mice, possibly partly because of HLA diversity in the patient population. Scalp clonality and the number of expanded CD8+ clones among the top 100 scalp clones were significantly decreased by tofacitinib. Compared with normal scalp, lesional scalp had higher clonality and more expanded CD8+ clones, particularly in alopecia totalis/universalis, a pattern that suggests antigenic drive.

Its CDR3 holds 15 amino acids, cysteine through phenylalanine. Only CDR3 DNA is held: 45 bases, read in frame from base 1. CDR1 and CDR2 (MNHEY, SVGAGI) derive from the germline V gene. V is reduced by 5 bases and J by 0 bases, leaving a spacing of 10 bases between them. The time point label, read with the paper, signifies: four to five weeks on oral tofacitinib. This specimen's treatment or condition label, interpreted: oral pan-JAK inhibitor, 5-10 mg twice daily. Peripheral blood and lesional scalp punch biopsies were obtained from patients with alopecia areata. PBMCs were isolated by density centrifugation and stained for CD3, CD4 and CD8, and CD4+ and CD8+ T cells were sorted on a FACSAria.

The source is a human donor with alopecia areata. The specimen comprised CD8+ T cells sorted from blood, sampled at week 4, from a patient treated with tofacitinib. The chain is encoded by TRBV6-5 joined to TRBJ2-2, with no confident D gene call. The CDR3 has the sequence CASSPPGANTGELFF. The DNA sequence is TGTGCCAGCAGTCCCCCAGGAGCGAACACCGGGGAGCTGTTTTTT.